The entry that follows covers one TCR beta chain sequence. In its sample, this clonotype was seen many times. Its antigen is unknown. Per-nucleotide qualities are absent, and no much larger clonotype sits a single base away. This sample was included in a study of T cell repertoires in cytomegalovirus infection (dated by TCRdb to the late 2010s). As for the study more broadly: The HLA type of each donor mattered for the analysis, because public TCR beta signatures pointed to carriage of CMV infection along with the matching HLA type. Overall study outcomes, separate from this receptor: In the ex vivo response, HLA-C-restricted CMV-specific TCR beta clonotypes were dominant, and in two of eight donors the single most frequent clonotype came from this HLA-C-restricted group. Cumulative frequency of public TCR beta family members discriminated carriers of CMV infection plus the relevant HLA type in this cohort and an independent approximately 360-donor cohort.

Sequenced on an Illumina HiSeq 1500. TCRdb took the public reads, trimmed them with fastp at Q25, ran MiXCR for clone calling and kept in-frame beta chains. Rows with a matching CDR3 protein are joined into one entry that keeps the most common DNA and genes. The sample table lists 500,000 to 600,000 distinct CDR3 sequences, more than 15% of them with a count of one. Approximately 24% of the sample belongs to the ten largest clones. V loses 5 bases, J loses 1 base, and the germline ends lie 8 bases apart. The germline V gene supplies CDR1 MGHRA and CDR2 YSYEKL. CDR3 length: 13 amino acids, cysteine to phenylalanine. Only the CDR3 DNA is retained, 39 bases long and in frame from the first base.

The sample taken for sequencing was CD8+ T cells from PBMCs. The receptor's source is a human donor in good health (CMV status not recorded). Some clones in this sample may be carry-over from other donors' samples. This receptor chain uses TRBV4-1 and TRBJ1-1; too little of a D gene remains to name it. The nucleotides read TGCGCCAGCAGCGGGCGGAGGAACACTGAAGCTTTCTTT. This is translated as CASSGRRNTEAFF.